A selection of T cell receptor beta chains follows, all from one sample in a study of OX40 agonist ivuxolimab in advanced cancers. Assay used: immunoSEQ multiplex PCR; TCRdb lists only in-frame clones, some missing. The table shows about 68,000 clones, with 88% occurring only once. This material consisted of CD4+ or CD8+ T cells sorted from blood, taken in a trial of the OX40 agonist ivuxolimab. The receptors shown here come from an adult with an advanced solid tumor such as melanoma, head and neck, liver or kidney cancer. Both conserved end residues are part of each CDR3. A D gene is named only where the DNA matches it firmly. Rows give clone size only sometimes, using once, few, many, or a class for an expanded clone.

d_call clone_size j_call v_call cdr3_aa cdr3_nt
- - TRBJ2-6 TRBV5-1 CASSLSLQSSGANVLTF TGCGCCAGCAGCTTATCCCTTCAGAGCTCTGGGGCCAACGTCCTGACTTTC
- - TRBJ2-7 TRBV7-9 CASSLVREINSYEQYF TGTGCCAGCAGCTTGGTCCGGGAGATTAACTCCTACGAGCAGTACTTC
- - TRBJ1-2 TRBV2 CASMARGYGYTF TGTGCCAGCATGGCTAGGGGCTATGGCTACACCTTC
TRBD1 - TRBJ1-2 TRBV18 CASSPDGQGYYGYTF TGTGCCAGCTCACCAGACGGACAGGGGTACTATGGCTACACCTTC
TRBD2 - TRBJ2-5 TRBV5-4 CASSAPRREGETQYF TGTGCCAGCAGCGCCCCCCGGCGGGAGGGGGAGACCCAGTACTTC
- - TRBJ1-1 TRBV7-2 CASSRTAEAFF TGTGCCAGCAGCCGGACAGCTGAAGCTTTCTTT
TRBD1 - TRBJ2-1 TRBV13 CASSLKRGPYNEQFF TGTGCCAGCAGCTTGAAAAGGGGGCCCTACAATGAGCAGTTCTTC
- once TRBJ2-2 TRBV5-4 CASGQSSTGELFF TGTGCCAGCGGACAGTCGAGCACCGGGGAGCTGTTTTTT
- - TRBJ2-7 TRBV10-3 CATSGLSYEQYF TGTGCCACGAGCGGCCTCTCCTACGAGCAGTACTTC
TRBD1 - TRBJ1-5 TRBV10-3 CAISTGTGRNQPQHF TGTGCCATCAGTACCGGGACAGGCCGCAATCAGCCCCAGCATTTT
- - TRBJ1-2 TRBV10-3 CAISKMTENYGYTF TGTGCCATCAGTAAAATGACAGAGAACTATGGCTACACCTTC
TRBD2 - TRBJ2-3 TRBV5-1 CASSPRTSGISDTQYF TGCGCCAGCAGCCCCCGGACTAGCGGGATTTCAGATACGCAGTATTTT
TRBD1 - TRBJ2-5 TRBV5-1 CASSIGQGQETQYF TGCGCCAGCAGCATAGGACAGGGGCAAGAGACCCAGTACTTC
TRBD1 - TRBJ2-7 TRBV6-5 CASSYAGTGGTYEQYF TGTGCCAGCAGTTACGCCGGGACAGGGGGTACCTACGAGCAGTACTTC
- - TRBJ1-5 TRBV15 CATSGRISNQPQHF TGTGCCACCAGTGGGCGGATTAGCAATCAGCCCCAGCATTTT
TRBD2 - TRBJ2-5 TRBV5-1 CASGLVGPTSGPQETQYF TGCGCCAGCGGCTTGGTAGGCCCAACTAGCGGGCCTCAAGAGACCCAGTACTTC
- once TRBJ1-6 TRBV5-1 CASRTGTPNNSPLHF TGCGCCAGTCGTACCGGGACACCTAATAATTCACCCCTCCACTTT
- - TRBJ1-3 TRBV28 CASSLPTTHSRNTIYF TGTGCCAGCAGTCTCCCTACTACTCACTCTAGGAACACCATATATTTT
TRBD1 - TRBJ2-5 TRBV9 CASSPRTGSPQETQYF TGTGCCAGCAGCCCCCGGACAGGGAGTCCCCAAGAGACCCAGTACTTC
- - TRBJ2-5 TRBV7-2 CASSLDVSQETQYF TGTGCCAGCAGCTTAGACGTCAGCCAAGAGACCCAGTACTTC
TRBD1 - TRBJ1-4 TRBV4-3 CASSHGTGQKNEKLFF TGCGCCAGCAGCCATGGGACAGGGCAGAAGAATGAAAAACTGTTTTTT
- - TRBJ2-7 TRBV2 CASTSLYEQYF TGTGCCAGCACTTCCCTCTACGAGCAGTACTTC
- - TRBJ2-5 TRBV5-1 CASSLRDQETQYF TGCGCCAGCAGCTTAAGGGATCAAGAGACCCAGTACTTC
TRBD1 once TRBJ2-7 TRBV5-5 CASSLGGQSYEQYF TGTGCCAGCAGCTTAGGGGGACAGAGCTACGAGCAGTACTTC
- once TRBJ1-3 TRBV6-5 CASSYSQEVDTIYF TGTGCCAGCAGTTACTCCCAGGAGGTCGACACCATATATTTT
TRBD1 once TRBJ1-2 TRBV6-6 CASREGTGGYYGYTF TGTGCCAGCAGGGAAGGGACAGGGGGTTACTATGGCTACACCTTC
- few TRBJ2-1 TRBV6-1 CASSVSREPYNEQFF TGTGCCAGCAGTGTATCCAGGGAACCCTACAATGAGCAGTTCTTC
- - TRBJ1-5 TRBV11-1 CASSLGRNQPQHF TGTGCCAGCAGCTTAGGACGCAATCAGCCCCAGCATTTT
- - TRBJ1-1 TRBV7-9 CASSLQGSNTEAFF TGTGCCAGCAGCCTGCAGGGCTCGAACACTGAAGCTTTCTTT
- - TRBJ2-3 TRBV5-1 CASSPRRGRDFDTDTQYF TGCGCCAGCAGCCCGAGGCGCGGCCGGGACTTTGACACAGATACGCAGTATTTT
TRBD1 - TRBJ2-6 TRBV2 CASRRQGSGANVLTF TGTGCCAGCAGGAGACAGGGATCAGGGGCCAACGTCCTGACTTTC
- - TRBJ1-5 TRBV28 CASSPGQPQHF TGTGCCAGCAGTCCGGGACAGCCCCAGCATTTT
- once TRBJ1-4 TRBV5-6 CASSLGPIVEKLFF TGTGCCAGCAGCTTGGGCCCTATCGTGGAAAAACTGTTTTTT
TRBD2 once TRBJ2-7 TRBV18 CASSWTSGSSYEQYF TGTGCCAGCTCTTGGACTAGCGGGAGTTCCTACGAGCAGTACTTC
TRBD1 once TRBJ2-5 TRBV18 CASSPMTGGDETQYF TGTGCCAGCTCACCGATGACAGGGGGCGATGAGACCCAGTACTTC
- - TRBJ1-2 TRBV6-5 CASRPDTSSPYGYTF TGTGCCAGCAGGCCCGACACCTCCTCCCCTTATGGCTACACCTTC
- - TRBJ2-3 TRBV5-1 CASSTGNTPYTQYF TGCGCCAGCAGCACAGGGAACACGCCTTATACGCAGTATTTT
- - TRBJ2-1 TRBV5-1 CASSLRTGVGEQFF TGCGCCAGCAGCCTCCGGACGGGAGTGGGTGAGCAGTTCTTC
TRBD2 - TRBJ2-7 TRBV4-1 CASSQDLTGGPREQYF TGCGCCAGCAGCCAAGATTTAACGGGAGGGCCCCGCGAGCAGTACTTC
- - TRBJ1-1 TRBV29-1 CSVVGNTEAFF TGCAGCGTTGTCGGAAACACTGAAGCTTTCTTT
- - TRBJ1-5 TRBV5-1 CASSLKGDGNQPQHF TGCGCCAGCAGCTTGAAGGGGGACGGCAATCAGCCCCAGCATTTT
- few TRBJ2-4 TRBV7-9 CASSLYSSRDKNIQYF TGTGCCAGCAGCTTATACAGTAGCCGGGACAAAAACATTCAGTACTTC
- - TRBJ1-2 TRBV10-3 CAISEWRGRVNGGYTF TGTGCCATCAGTGAGTGGAGGGGCAGGGTGAATGGTGGCTACACCTTC
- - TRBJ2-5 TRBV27 CASSLRTPRGETQYF TGTGCCAGCAGCCTACGGACCCCGCGGGGAGAGACCCAGTACTTC
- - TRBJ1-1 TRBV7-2 CASSLGQGTEAFF TGTGCCAGCAGCTTAGGGCAGGGCACTGAAGCTTTCTTT
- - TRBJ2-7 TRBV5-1 CASSQLQGEQYF TGCGCCAGCAGCCAACTCCAGGGCGAGCAGTACTTC